Included here is one T cell receptor beta chain sequence, with context. Its antigen is as yet unknown. Primers used in a second PCR of roughly 7 to 12 cycles were a sample-barcoded 5' primer and a J-beta primer mix. MiXCR, run by TCRdb on the 5' RACE reads, gives a single entry per CDR3 protein. This sample has approximately 830,000 distinct CDR3 sequences, with approximately 67% found just once. Germline V gives CDR1 SQVTM, CDR2 ANQGSEA. CDR3 length: 14 amino acids. Trimming removed 1 base at V and 0 bases at J, with 10 bases between. This record belongs to a study of blood T cells in healthy people across ages. The study, taken as a whole, reports: When set beside aged donors, long-lived donors presented more naive CD4+ cells and higher diversity.

The TCR originated in a man between 25 and 39 years old in good health. The sequencing input was blood. This chain joins TRBV29-1 and TRBJ2-7; D ambiguous. The CDR3 DNA is TGCAGCGTTGAAGTGAGTGGCAGCTCCTACGAGCAGTACTTC. It is translated as CSVEVSGSSYEQYF.